These 22 T cell receptor beta chains were all obtained from the same sample, sequenced in a study of blood T cells in healthy people across ages. The second PCR ran roughly 7 to 11 cycles with a sample-barcoded 5' primer and J-beta primers. Using its own MiXCR run on the 5' RACE reads, TCRdb lists one record per CDR3 protein. The sample carries about 670,000 distinct CDR3 sequences, more than 45% recorded once. Sequenced: blood. The receptors stem from a woman aged 80 or over in good health.

V gene TRBV3-1 combines with J gene TRBJ2-7, with D perhaps matching TRBD1 (6 bases). The CDR3 contains 14 residues. V gave up 5 bases and J gave up 2 bases, with 13 bases separating them. CDR1 and CDR2 from the germline V gene are LGHDT and YNNKEL (reference sequence). The CDR3 nucleotides read TGTGCCAGCAGCTACCGACAGGTGACCTACGAGCAGTACTTC. Residues: CASSYRQVTYEQYF.

Comment on this clonotype: An end of the junction does not agree with germline; a read error may underlie this. The chain carries TRBV6-5 and TRBJ2-5; 7 nucleotides align to TRBD1. The germline gives CDR1 MNHEY, CDR2 SVGAGI. This CDR3 is 14 amino acids long. As DNA, the CDR3 is TGCGCCAGCAGCATAGACAGGGAGTCGAAGGAGCAGTACTTC. It specifies CASSIDRESKEQYF.

This chain links TRBV24-1 with TRBJ2-2; D call uncertain. The CDR3 covers 16 residues. Trimming pared 3 bases from V and 2 bases from J, leaving 12 bases between. Germline CDR1 KGHDR, CDR2 SFDVKD. The CDR3 sequence is CATSDDNGRNTGELFF. In DNA form, the CDR3 reads TGTGCCACCAGTGATGATAATGGACGAAACACCGGGGAGCTGTTTTTT.

This clonotype was observed at least ten times. The V call is TRBV27, the J call TRBJ2-1; D may match TRBD1 or TRBD2 (6 bases each). CDR1 is MNHEY and CDR2 is SMNVEV in the germline V gene (reference sequence). The CDR3 length is 15 residues. The V end lost 1 base, the J end lost 5 bases, and 12 bases lay between the germline ends. CDR3 protein: CASSLYGGRNNEQFF. Written as DNA, the CDR3 is TGTGCCAGCAGTTTATACGGGGGCAGAAACAATGAGCAGTTCTTC.

This rearrangement joins TRBV20-1 to TRBJ1-2, with no clear D. Trimming removed 3 bases from V and 3 bases from J, with 11 bases in between. CDR3 length: 13 residues. In germline, CDR1 is DFQATT, CDR2 SNEGSKA (reference sequence). CDR3 nucleotide sequence: TGCAGTGCTAGGAGGCCAGACGACTATGGCTACACCTTC. Translation gives CSARRPDDYGYTF.

This chain uses TRBV18 with TRBJ1-5; 7 bases align to TRBD1. J was trimmed by 0 bases and V by 7 bases; bases with no gene match: 3. CDR1 and CDR2 (germline): KGHSH, LQKENI. The CDR3 sequence is 14 residues long. CDR3 protein: CASCGTASNQPQHF. The CDR3 DNA reads TGTGCCAGCTGTGGGACAGCTAGCAATCAGCCCCAGCATTTT. Full variable domain (rest looked up from reference TRBV18 and TRBJ1-5): NAGVMQNPRHLVRRRGQEARLRCSPMKGHSHVYWYRQLPEEGLKFMVYLQKENIIDESGMPKERFSAEFPKEGPSILRIQQVVRGDSAAYFCASCGTASNQPQHFGDGTRLSIL.

This clonotype has more than one count but fewer than ten. This could be a read error, since a much larger clone is one nucleotide away. The CDR3 sequence: CSVGTHNEQYF. The CDR3 region has the DNA TGCAGCGTTGGGACACACAATGAGCAGTACTTC. The chain carries TRBV29-1 and TRBJ2-1; perhaps TRBD1 as D (5 bases). The J call is in doubt because the DNA end fits TRBJ2-7 better. The CDR3 contains 11 residues. In germline, CDR1 is SQVTM, CDR2 ANQGSEA.

The genes are TRBV20-1 and TRBJ2-3; TRBD2 agrees at 11 bases. The CDR3 runs to 16 residues. In germline, CDR1 is DFQATT, CDR2 SNEGSKA (reference sequence). Losses at the gene ends were 3 bases for V and 3 bases for J; bases not matched to a gene: 8. The CDR3 loop is CSARSPGLADTDTQYF. DNA of the CDR3: TGCAGTGCTAGGTCCCCGGGACTAGCGGATACAGATACGCAGTATTTT.

This clonotype was detected ten times or more. J is TRBJ2-5 and V is TRBV12-3 or TRBV12-4, with D perhaps being TRBD1 or TRBD2 (5 bases each). V shed 5 bases and J shed 5 bases, with 12 bases lying between them. The CDR3 covers 13 residues. The chain's CDR3 is CASSPQGVETQYF. The CDR3, as DNA: TGTGCCAGCAGTCCGCAGGGAGTGGAGACCCAGTACTTC.

This chain links TRBV29-1 with TRBJ2-7; 9 nucleotides match TRBD2. J was trimmed by 3 bases and V by 4 bases; bases with no gene match: 4. The CDR3 is made up of 13 amino acids. Looked up from germline, CDR1 is SQVTM and CDR2 is ANQGSEA. CDR3 sequence reads: CSVVSGSDYEQYF. The CDR3 region has the DNA TGCAGCGTTGTTAGCGGGAGCGACTACGAGCAGTACTTC.

This clonotype was seen repeatedly, ten times or more. This sequence joins TRBV20-1 and TRBJ2-3; D may be TRBD2 (5 bases). V gave up 3 bases and J gave up 2 bases, with 18 bases separating them. The CDR3 extends over 16 amino acids. Germline V lookup: CDR1 DFQATT, CDR2 SNEGSKA (reference sequence). CDR3 DNA sequence: TGCAGTGCTAGTAGGGCTGAACGAGCGGACACAGATACGCAGTATTTT. Its protein is CSASRAERADTDTQYF.

As for this clonotype: This may be a read error: a much more frequent sequence differs by one nucleotide. The chain joins TRBV5-4 to TRBJ2-1; the D call may be TRBD1 or TRBD2 (5 bases each). The CDR3 has 14 residues. The V gene's germline CDR1 is SGHNT and CDR2 YYREEE (reference sequence). The germline V and J ends were trimmed by 4 bases and 8 bases, with 16 bases remaining between them. The DNA of the CDR3 is TGTGCCAGCAGCGTGGGGGTGAGGGAGCATGAGCAGTTCTTC. Translated, it gives CASSVGVREHEQFF.

The chain joins TRBV10-3 to TRBJ2-1; tentative D call: TRBD1 (5 bases). This CDR3 spans 14 amino acids. Germline values: CDR1 ENHRY, CDR2 SYGVKD. V gave up 2 bases and J gave up 7 bases, with 12 bases separating them. In DNA, the CDR3 is TGTGCCATCAGTGAGCTTTCAGGGTGGAATGAGCAGTTCTTC. Translating it yields CAISELSGWNEQFF.

This clonotype was found many times. The V call is TRBV10-1, the J call TRBJ2-1, with 10 bases aligning to TRBD2. V trimming: 0 bases; J trimming: 0 bases; junction bases outside the gene matches: 5. CDR3 length: 18 residues. CDR1 is WNHNN, CDR2 SYGVQD, per germline (reference sequence). CDR3 sequence: CASSESSGRPSSYNEQFF. DNA of the CDR3: TGCGCCAGCAGTGAGTCTAGCGGGAGGCCGAGCTCCTACAATGAGCAGTTCTTC.

With respect to this clonotype: A read error may explain this, as a much larger clone is one base away. V usage is TRBV20-1 and J usage is TRBJ2-4; D uncertain. CDR1 and CDR2 from the germline V gene are DFQATT and SNEGSKA (reference sequence). The CDR3 loop spans 13 amino acids. Trimming took off 4 bases at V and 0 bases at J, with 7 bases between the two ends. The CDR3 nucleotides are TGCAGTGCTAAGGACCTAGCCAAAAACATTCAGTACTTC. As protein: CSAKDLAKNIQYF.

Note on this clonotype: A clone one base away is much larger, so this may be a read error. The CDR3 sequence: CSAVGTNQETQYF. The CDR3 DNA is TGCAGTGCTGTTGGGACTAACCAAGAGACCCAGTACTTC. The chain links TRBV20-1 to TRBJ2-5; 7 bases map to TRBD2. V was pared by 5 bases and J by 0 bases, with 3 bases of the junction left unmatched. From germline, CDR1 is DFQATT and CDR2 SNEGSKA (reference sequence). CDR3 length: 13 amino acids.

This chain links TRBV20-1 with TRBJ2-5; 8 nucleotides align to TRBD1. J was trimmed by 11 bases and V by 0 bases; bases with no gene match: 11. This CDR3 has 14 residues. Germline CDR1 and CDR2: DFQATT and SNEGSKA (reference sequence). The CDR3 sequence: CSARDRTGFAEQYF. For the CDR3, the DNA is TGCAGTGCTAGAGACCGGACAGGGTTCGCTGAGCAGTACTTC.

As for this clonotype: This sequence may be a read error, since a much larger clone differs from it by one base. The chain joins TRBV7-2 to TRBJ2-3; 8 nucleotides agree with TRBD1. The CDR3 covers 18 residues. Germline CDR1 and CDR2: SGHTA and FQGNSA. The V gene end was trimmed by 11 bases and the J gene end by 0 bases; junction bases not matched to a gene: 19. The CDR3 sequence is CAGTRPLGRGLSTDTQYF. CDR3 DNA sequence: TGTGCCGGCACCAGACCTCTCGGCAGGGGGCTAAGCACAGATACGCAGTATTTT. Based on the CDR3 plus reference TRBV7-2 and TRBJ2-3, the full variable domain is GAGVSQSPSNKVTEKGKDVELRCDPISGHTALYWYRQSLGQGLEFLIYFQGNSAPDKSGLPSDRFSAERTGGSVSTLTIQRTQQEDSAVYLCAGTRPLGRGLSTDTQYFGPGTRLTVL.

V and J are TRBV10-3 and TRBJ1-6; the D is unclear. Trimming removed 4 bases from V and 7 bases from J, with 8 bases in between. CDR3 size: 13 residues. Germline V gene data show CDR1 as ENHRY and CDR2 as SYGVKD. This CDR3 is CAISAGENSPLHF. The CDR3 bases are TGTGCCATCAGTGCGGGAGAGAATTCACCCCTCCACTTT.

In its sample, this clonotype was seen once. A much larger clone differs by one base, so this may be a read error. The V gene is TRBV20-1, the J gene TRBJ1-6, with 9 bases aligning to TRBD1. Germline CDR1 and CDR2: DFQATT and SNEGSKA (reference sequence). This CDR3 contains 15 residues. The junction had 7 bases not matched to a gene; V was cut back by 0 bases and J by 10 bases. This CDR3 is CSAREADRGTSPLHF. The DNA of the CDR3 is TGCAGTGCTAGAGAGGCGGACAGGGGAACGTCACCCCTCCACTTT.

This clonotype has just a few counts. This chain uses TRBV28 with TRBJ2-7, with 10 bases aligning to TRBD2. The CDR3 covers 15 residues. Germline V lookup: CDR1 MDHEN, CDR2 SYDVKM. Trimming took 3 bases from V and 0 from J; bases not matched to a gene: 2. The CDR3 coding sequence is TGTGCCAGCAGTTTTCTAGCGGGGGACTCCTACGAGCAGTACTTC. It translates to CASSFLAGDSYEQYF.

Comment on this clonotype: A read error may account for a junction end that differs from germline. The rearrangement joins TRBV3-1 to TRBJ2-5; D gene uncertain. The CDR3 totals 11 residues. Germline loops: CDR1 LGHDT, CDR2 YNNKEL (reference sequence). DNA of the CDR3: TGTGTCAGCAGCCAGGCTGAGACCCAGTACTTC. This encodes CVSSQAETQYF.